These 6 T cell receptor beta chains share one sample of origin, sequenced in a study of high-grade serous ovarian cancer treatment subgroups. The assay was immunoSEQ multiplex PCR, and TCRdb's table has in-frame clones only and misses some. The sample has a few thousand clones; approximately 76% are singletons. Tumor samples were taken before definitive surgery or chemotherapy. Material: tumor tissue. The receptor set was obtained from a human donor with high-grade serous ovarian cancer.

V usage is TRBV4-1 and J usage is TRBJ2-1; perhaps TRBD2 as D (5 bases). Germline assignment: CDR1 MGHRA and CDR2 YSYEKL. This CDR3 contains 14 residues. V was clipped by 7 bases and J by 7 bases, with 17 bases between them. This CDR3 is CASTVATGENEQFF. Here the CDR3 DNA reads TGCGCCAGCACGGTGGCCACCGGGGAGAATGAGCAGTTCTTC.

The chain couples TRBV5-1 to TRBJ1-5; D not resolved. The germline gives CDR1 SGHRS, CDR2 YFSETQ. The CDR3 runs to 15 residues. Deletions cut 0 bases from V and 2 bases from J, with 9 bases between. CDR3 amino acids: CASSLGLEGNQPQHF. The CDR3 bases are TGCGCCAGCAGCTTGGGTTTGGAGGGCAATCAGCCCCAGCATTTT.

The rearrangement joins TRBV5-7 to TRBJ1-6, with 8 positions matching TRBD1. TRBV5-7 is annotated as an ORF whose role is uncertain. Germline trimming cut 4 bases from V and 7 bases from J; bases unmatched to any gene: 7. This CDR3 region has 15 residues. The DNA of the CDR3 is TGTGCCAGCAGCCGGGACAGGTTCACGAATTCACCCCTCCACTTT. Translated: CASSRDRFTNSPLHF.

The rearrangement joins TRBV18 to TRBJ2-7, with TRBD1 matching over 8 bases. Germline-derived CDR1 and CDR2 are KGHSH and LQKENI. The CDR3 length is 15 residues. Losses at the gene ends were 0 bases for V and 10 bases for J; bases not matched to a gene: 11. The CDR3, as DNA: TGTGCCAGCTCACCACCCTACCAAGACAGGGGAAGTCAGTACTTC. It translates to CASSPPYQDRGSQYF.

The chain joins TRBV5-1 to TRBJ2-3, with D unclear. The CDR3 sequence is 12 residues long. Between the trimmed V and J ends, which lost 1 base and 6 bases, there was a span of 6 bases. Germline values: CDR1 SGHRS, CDR2 YFSETQ. The CDR3 here is CASSLFWDTQYF. Written as DNA, the CDR3 is TGCGCCAGCAGCTTGTTCTGGGATACGCAGTATTTT.

The sample holds one count of this clone. One base away lies a much larger clone, so this may be a sequencing read error. V is TRBV5-1 and J is TRBJ1-2, with a tentative D call TRBD1 (5 bases). With 2 bases removed from V and 2 bases from J, the gap between germline ends came to 10 bases. This CDR3 spans 14 amino acids. Germline V gene lookup returns CDR1 SGHRS and CDR2 YFSETQ. Written as DNA, the CDR3 is TGCGCCAGCAGCTTTTGGCAGGGCAACTATGGCTACACCTTC. Translating gives CASSFWQGNYGYTF.